This T cell receptor (beta chain) appears in the sequencing data of a study of PD-L1 blockade in urothelial cancer. Across the whole study: Specimens of blood held a median count of approximately 150,000 T cells.

Data came from immunoSEQ multiplex PCR; TCRdb stores just in-frame clones and leaves some out. The table has tens of thousands of clones, approximately 85% seen once; the top ten hold about 2%. Time point in this sample: peripheral blood 6 weeks after treatment start. The sample consisted of PBMCs, taken around atezolizumab (anti-PD-L1) treatment. This sequence was found in a man between 45 and 60 years old with urothelial cancer.

CDR3 in DNA: TGTGCCACCAGCTCGCGACAGGGAAACACTGAAGCTTTCTTT. It is translated as CATSSRQGNTEAFF. The chain carries TRBV15 and TRBJ1-1; 7 nucleotides align to TRBD1. CDR1 and CDR2 from the germline V gene are LNHNV and YYDKDF (reference sequence). J was trimmed by 2 bases and V by 5 bases; bases with no gene match: 5. CDR3 length equals 14 residues.